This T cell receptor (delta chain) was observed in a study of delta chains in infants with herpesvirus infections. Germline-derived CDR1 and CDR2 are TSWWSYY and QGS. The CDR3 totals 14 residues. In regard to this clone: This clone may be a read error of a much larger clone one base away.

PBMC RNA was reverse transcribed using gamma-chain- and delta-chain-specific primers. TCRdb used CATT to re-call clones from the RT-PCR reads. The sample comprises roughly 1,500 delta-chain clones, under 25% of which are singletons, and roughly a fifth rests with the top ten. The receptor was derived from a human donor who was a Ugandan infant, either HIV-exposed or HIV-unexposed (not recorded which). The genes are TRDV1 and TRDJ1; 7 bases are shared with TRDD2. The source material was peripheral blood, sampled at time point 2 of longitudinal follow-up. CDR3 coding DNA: TGTGCTCTTGGGGGACATTCCTACACCAATAAACTCATCTTT. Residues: CALGGHSYTNKLIF.